A selection of T cell receptor beta chains follows, all from one sample in a study of shared clonotypes between healthy human individuals. Some clones are missing from TCRdb's copy, which holds only in-frame ones; the method was immunoSEQ multiplex PCR. The table records over a million clones, approximately 98% of them present only once. Sequencing was performed on naive CD4+ T cells sorted from blood. Source of these receptors: a man younger than 45 in good health. CDR3s include the opening cysteine and the closing phenylalanine or tryptophan. Fields, in order: clone size, D gene, V gene, J gene, CDR3 DNA, CDR3 protein. A D gene is named only where the DNA matches it firmly. Clone size is given for some rows only: seen once, a few or many times, or a class if the clone is expanded.

size: NA
D: NA
V: TRBV13
J: TRBJ2-1
DNA: TGTGCCAGCAGCCTGGGGGGGCGCATCCATGAGCAGTTCTTC
CDR3: CASSLGGRIHEQFF

size: once
D: NA
V: TRBV11-2
J: TRBJ2-5
DNA: TGTGCCAGCAGCCCCGTCGAGGCACCCACTAGAGAGACCCAGTACTTC
CDR3: CASSPVEAPTRETQYF

size: once
D: TRBD1
V: TRBV5-8
J: TRBJ1-4
DNA: TGTGCCAGCAGCTTGCGGGACAGGGTGGAAAAACTGTTTTTT
CDR3: CASSLRDRVEKLFF

size: NA
D: TRBD2
V: TRBV29-1
J: TRBJ2-1
DNA: TGCAGCGGCTATAGCGGGATCTACAATGAGCAGTTCTTC
CDR3: CSGYSGIYNEQFF

size: once
D: NA
V: TRBV7-3
J: TRBJ2-1
DNA: TGTGCCAGCAGCTATATAAACGGTGAGCAGTTCTTC
CDR3: CASSYINGEQFF

size: once
D: NA
V: TRBV7-9
J: TRBJ1-2
DNA: TGTGCCAGCAGCTTAAGCAGCGACCACTTCGGCTACACCTTC
CDR3: CASSLSSDHFGYTF

size: NA
D: TRBD1
V: TRBV11-2
J: TRBJ1-4
DNA: TGTGCCAGCAGCTCGACAGGGGGGGCTAATGAAAAACTGTTTTTT
CDR3: CASSSTGGANEKLFF

size: NA
D: TRBD2
V: TRBV19
J: TRBJ2-1
DNA: TGTGCCAGTAATAAGCGGGAGAGGAGCTCCTACAATGAGCAGTTCTTC
CDR3: CASNKRERSSYNEQFF

size: NA
D: NA
V: TRBV29-1
J: TRBJ2-6
DNA: TGCAGCGTTGAGATGGGGGCCAACGTCCTGACTTTC
CDR3: CSVEMGANVLTF

size: NA
D: TRBD1
V: TRBV18
J: TRBJ2-7
DNA: TGTGCCAGCTCACAAATAACCAAGGGGCAGGGGGTAGCCTACGAGCAGTACTTC
CDR3: CASSQITKGQGVAYEQYF

size: NA
D: TRBD1
V: TRBV11-2
J: TRBJ1-2
DNA: TGTGCCAGCAGCTCACTTAAGGGACAGAGAGCTAACTATGGCTACACCTTC
CDR3: CASSSLKGQRANYGYTF

size: NA
D: TRBD2
V: TRBV14
J: TRBJ2-4
DNA: TGTGCCAGCAGCCGTACTAGCGGGAGGCCCGGCATTCAGTACTTC
CDR3: CASSRTSGRPGIQYF

size: NA
D: TRBD1
V: TRBV6-5
J: TRBJ2-7
DNA: TGTGCCAGCAGTCCGACAGGGAATAGCTACGAGCAGTACTTC
CDR3: CASSPTGNSYEQYF

size: NA
D: NA
V: TRBV7-2
J: TRBJ2-7
DNA: TGTGCCAGCAGCTTAGCGCGGGGCGGATCCTCCTACGAGCAGTACTTC
CDR3: CASSLARGGSSYEQYF

size: once
D: TRBD1
V: TRBV4-1
J: TRBJ2-7
DNA: TGCGCCAGCAGCCCAAAGGTAGGGGGCCTGACCTACGAGCAGTACTTC
CDR3: CASSPKVGGLTYEQYF

size: NA
D: TRBD2
V: TRBV6-6
J: TRBJ2-7
DNA: TGTGCCAGCAGGGATTGGACTAGCGGCCAAGCCTACGAGCAGTACTTC
CDR3: CASRDWTSGQAYEQYF

size: NA
D: TRBD2
V: TRBV5-1
J: TRBJ2-1
DNA: TGCGCCAGCAGCTTAGAAACCGGACTAGCGGGAGGACTTTCCTACAATGAGCAGTTCTTC
CDR3: CASSLETGLAGGLSYNEQFF

size: NA
D: NA
V: TRBV5-4
J: TRBJ2-2
DNA: TGTGCCAGCAGCTTTAGTACAGCGTCGAACACCGGGGAGCTGTTTTTT
CDR3: CASSFSTASNTGELFF

size: once
D: NA
V: TRBV30
J: TRBJ2-3
DNA: TGTGCCTGGAGTTCAGGGCTGGATACGCAGTATTTT
CDR3: CAWSSGLDTQYF

size: NA
D: NA
V: TRBV5-4
J: TRBJ1-4
DNA: TGTGCCAGCAGCAGGGGTTCCCTTAATGAAAAACTGTTTTTT
CDR3: CASSRGSLNEKLFF

size: NA
D: TRBD1
V: TRBV25-1
J: TRBJ1-1
DNA: TGTGCCAGCAGTGTTACCGGGACAGCGAACACTGAAGCTTTCTTT
CDR3: CASSVTGTANTEAFF

size: NA
D: NA
V: TRBV10-3
J: TRBJ1-2
DNA: TGTGCCATTGTAGTCGACCCGGCGGCTAACTATGGCTACACCTTC
CDR3: CAIVVDPAANYGYTF

size: once
D: NA
V: TRBV14
J: TRBJ1-1
DNA: TGTGCCAGCAGCCTCCAACTGGGGGGGGACACTGAAGCTTTCTTT
CDR3: CASSLQLGGDTEAFF

size: NA
D: NA
V: TRBV5-1
J: TRBJ2-7
DNA: TGCGCCAGCAGCTTGGGGACACTAAGGGTGAACTACGAGCAGTACTTC
CDR3: CASSLGTLRVNYEQYF

size: NA
D: NA
V: TRBV12-2
J: TRBJ2-1
DNA: TGTGCAAGCAAATTGGGGGGACAGGGTCCTAGCGGGCAGGTATACAATGAGCAGTTCTTC
CDR3: CASKLGGQGPSGQVYNEQFF

size: NA
D: NA
V: TRBV5-1
J: TRBJ1-1
DNA: TGCGCCAGCAGCACCTATGGGGGCAGTGAAGCTTTCTTT
CDR3: CASSTYGGSEAFF

size: NA
D: TRBD2
V: TRBV11-2
J: TRBJ2-1
DNA: TGTGCCAGCAGCTTATTTTTTGGACTAGTGGACAATGAGCAGTTCTTC
CDR3: CASSLFFGLVDNEQFF

size: NA
D: TRBD2
V: TRBV5-1
J: TRBJ2-7
DNA: TGCGCCAGCAGCCTCGGACTAGCGGGAGGGCCCGAGCAGTACTTC
CDR3: CASSLGLAGGPEQYF

size: NA
D: TRBD2
V: TRBV27
J: TRBJ2-3
DNA: TGTGCCAGCACCCAGCGGGAGTGGGGCACAGATACGCAGTATTTT
CDR3: CASTQREWGTDTQYF

size: NA
D: TRBD2
V: TRBV19
J: TRBJ2-1
DNA: TGTGCCAGTAGTATAGGGACTAGCGGAAAAAAGGACAATGAGCAGTTCTTC
CDR3: CASSIGTSGKKDNEQFF

size: NA
D: NA
V: TRBV11-2
J: TRBJ2-1
DNA: TGTGCCAGCAGCTTATACGCGGAGGGGGAGCAGTTCTTC
CDR3: CASSLYAEGEQFF

size: NA
D: NA
V: TRBV11-3
J: TRBJ2-1
DNA: TGTGCCAGCAGCTTAGATCCTGTATACTCCTACAATGAGCAGTTCTTC
CDR3: CASSLDPVYSYNEQFF

size: NA
D: NA
V: TRBV29-1
J: TRBJ1-1
DNA: TGCAGCGCCTTCCAAGAGGGAGCTTTCTTT
CDR3: CSAFQEGAFF

size: NA
D: NA
V: TRBV10-3
J: TRBJ2-5
DNA: TGTGCCATCAGTGGGCTAGGGGTCCTCGGGGAGACCCAGTACTTC
CDR3: CAISGLGVLGETQYF